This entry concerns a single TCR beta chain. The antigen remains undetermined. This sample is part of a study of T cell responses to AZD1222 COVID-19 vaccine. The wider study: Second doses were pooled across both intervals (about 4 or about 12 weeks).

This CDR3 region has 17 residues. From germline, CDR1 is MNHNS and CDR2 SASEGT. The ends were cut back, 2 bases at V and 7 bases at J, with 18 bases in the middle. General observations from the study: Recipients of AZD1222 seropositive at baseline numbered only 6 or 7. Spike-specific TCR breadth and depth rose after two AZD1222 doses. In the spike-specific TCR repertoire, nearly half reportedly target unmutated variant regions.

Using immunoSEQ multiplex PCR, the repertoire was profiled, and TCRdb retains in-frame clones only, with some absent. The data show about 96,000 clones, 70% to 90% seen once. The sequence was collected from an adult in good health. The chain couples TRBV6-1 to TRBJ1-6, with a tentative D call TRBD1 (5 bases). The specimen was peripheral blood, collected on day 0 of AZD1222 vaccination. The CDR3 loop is CASSEPVGGGWNSPLHF. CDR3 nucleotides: TGTGCCAGCAGTGAACCCGTGGGTGGGGGGTGGAATTCACCCCTCCACTTT.